This T cell receptor beta chain was retrieved from a study of Ad26.COV2.S vaccination and SARS-CoV-2 variants. The CDR3 consists of 15 residues. Trimming took 6 bases from V and 7 from J; bases not matched to a gene: 10. CDR1 is MDHEN, CDR2 SYDVKM, per germline. Treatment in this sample: about 20 received Ad26.COV2.S at low or high dose, single or two shots; roughly five received placebo; per-sample allocation not given. Samples analyzed were those drawn on day 63 after the first vaccine or placebo injection. The repertoire was sequenced with immunoSEQ multiplex PCR; TCRdb's copy has only in-frame clones and lacks some. The table shows some 390,000 clones, with about 89% occurring only once.

Sequenced material: peripheral blood, taken in a trial of Ad26.COV2.S vaccine versus placebo. This clonotype originated in a person aged 18-65 years who received the Ad26.COV2.S COVID-19 vaccine or a placebo. The V and J genes are TRBV28 and TRBJ2-1, with 9 positions matching TRBD2. The CDR3 DNA reads as TGTGCCAGCAGCCAGGGACTAGCCGATTCGAATGAGCAGTTCTTC. This codes for CASSQGLADSNEQFF.